A single sample gave rise to the 8 T cell receptor beta chains below, sequenced in a study of T cells in Graves' hyperthyroidism and ophthalmopathy. The CDR3 regions of TCR beta were amplified from RNA transcripts. The study used the HTBI primer set for a first-round RT-PCR of the TCR CDR3. From the multiplex PCR reads, TCRdb called clonotypes with MiXCR, one entry per CDR3 protein. Counted here are fewer than 110,000 distinct CDR3 sequences, about 17% occurring once; the ten biggest clones make up about 42%. Sequencing used blood. These receptors were collected from a woman between 45 and 65 years old with Graves' hyperthyroidism.

This clonotype has at least ten counts. The genes are TRBV3-1 and TRBJ2-1; tentatively, D is TRBD1 (5 bases). This CDR3 is built from 15 residues. With 1 base removed from V and 8 bases from J, the gap between germline ends came to 15 bases. Germline loops: CDR1 LGHDT, CDR2 YNNKEL (reference sequence). The CDR3: CASSQVRAQSYEQFF. In DNA, the CDR3 is TGTGCCAGCAGCCAAGTCAGGGCCCAGTCGTATGAGCAGTTCTTC.

V gene TRBV3-1 combines with J gene TRBJ2-3; TRBD1 matches 7 bases. The CDR3 has 15 residues. Germline CDR1 LGHDT, CDR2 YNNKEL (reference sequence). J gave up 4 bases and V 3 bases, and 7 bases lay outside the gene matches. The CDR3 DNA follows: TGTGCCAGCAGCCAGCGGACAGGCTTGGCAGATACGCAGTATTTT. This sequence encodes CASSQRTGLADTQYF.

The chain employs TRBV20-1 and TRBJ2-1, with 14 bases that match TRBD2. The CDR3 consists of 18 residues. CDR1 and CDR2 from the germline V gene are DFQATT and SNEGSKA (reference sequence). Trimming took 5 bases from V and 7 from J; bases not matched to a gene: 16. The DNA for the CDR3 is TGCAGTGCTGAAGACAGAGAAACCGGGACTAGCGGGGGAAATGAGCAGTTCTTC. This encodes CSAEDRETGTSGGNEQFF.

This clonotype was detected ten times or more. This chain joins TRBV15 and TRBJ1-2; D uncertain. Germline CDR1 LNHNV, CDR2 YYDKDF (reference sequence). Trimming pared 5 bases from V and 4 bases from J, leaving 8 bases between. This CDR3 is built from 12 residues. CDR3 amino acids: CATSARSYGYTF. CDR3 DNA sequence: TGTGCCACCAGCGCGAGGTCCTATGGCTACACCTTC.

This clonotype showed up many times. The J gene is TRBJ1-1, the V gene TRBV6-1; TRBD1 agrees at 8 bases. This CDR3 has 18 amino acids. Trimming removed 5 bases from V and 0 bases from J; junction bases left unmatched: 14. Germline V CDR1 and CDR2: MNHNS, SASEGT. The CDR3 nucleotides read TGTGCCAGCAGTTCTCAGGGGGCGGTGGCCCCAATGAACACTGAAGCTTTCTTT. Amino acid sequence: CASSSQGAVAPMNTEAFF.

In this sample, this clonotype turned up many times. The chain carries TRBV3-1 and TRBJ1-1, with D uncertain. Germline lookup yields CDR1 LGHDT and CDR2 YNNKEL (reference sequence). V lost 1 base and J lost 1, with 4 bases in between. There are 13 residues in the CDR3. The CDR3 DNA sequence: TGTGCCAGCAGCCAAGGAGCGAACACTGAAGCTTTCTTT. This sequence encodes CASSQGANTEAFF.

This clonotype has just a few counts. The chain employs TRBV28 and TRBJ2-3, with TRBD2 matching 10 bases. Per germline, CDR1 MDHEN and CDR2 SYDVKM. With 6 bases clipped from V and 5 bases from J, the junction kept 5 bases outside the gene matches. CDR3 size: 14 residues. The DNA for the CDR3 is TGTGCCAGCAGGCCTAGCGGGAGAGGAGATACGCAGTATTTT. Translating it yields CASRPSGRGDTQYF. Based on the CDR3 plus reference TRBV28 and TRBJ2-3, the full variable domain is DVKVTQSSRYLVKRTGEKVFLECVQDMDHENMFWYRQDPGLGLRLIYFSYDVKMKEKGDIPEGYSVSREKKERFSLILESASTNQTSMYLCASRPSGRGDTQYFGPGTRLTVL.

This clonotype was picked up many times. The chain employs TRBV18 and TRBJ1-1; D is perhaps TRBD1 (6 bases). V lost 3 bases to trimming and J lost 2 bases, with 13 bases between them. Germline assignment: CDR1 KGHSH and CDR2 LQKENI. The CDR3 covers 15 residues. CDR3 sequence: CASSPRQVTNTEAFF. The CDR3, as DNA: TGTGCCAGCTCACCGAGACAGGTCACTAACACTGAAGCTTTCTTT.